The rows below give T cell receptor beta chains drawn from one sample of a study of early T cells in non-severe SARS-CoV-2 infection. TCRdb re-analysed the 5' RACE reads in MiXCR, keeping a single row per CDR3 protein. The repertoire holds around 44,000 distinct CDR3 sequences, with approximately 8.1% as singletons. Input material: whole blood. Receptor source: an adult who was a healthcare worker with PCR-confirmed SARS-CoV-2 infection or an uninfected control (not recorded which). Both conserved end residues are part of each CDR3. D genes are given only for firm matches. Some rows mark clone size as missing; the rest say once, few, many or name a class of expanded clone.

d_gene | abundance | j_gene | v_gene | CDR3aa | CDR3nt
- | many | TRBJ1-1 | TRBV18 | CASSPPGIMNTEAFF | TGTGCCAGCTCACCTCCGGGGATTATGAACACTGAAGCTTTCTTT
- | many | TRBJ1-6 | TRBV9 | CASRKGNSYNSPLHF | TGTGCCAGCCGAAAAGGGAATTCCTATAATTCACCCCTCCACTTT
- | many | TRBJ1-6 | TRBV5-5 | CASSLATTAPLHF | TGTGCCAGCAGCTTGGCGACGACTGCACCCCTCCACTTT
- | few | TRBJ2-3 | TRBV24-1 | CATSSGRTDTQYF | TGTGCCACCAGCTCCGGTAGAACAGATACGCAGTATTTT
TRBD1 | many | TRBJ2-2 | TRBV12-5 | CASGFGQGAGELFF | TGTGCTAGTGGTTTCGGACAGGGGGCCGGGGAGCTGTTTTTT
TRBD1 | many | TRBJ2-1 | TRBV29-1 | CSGGQGSSYNEQFF | TGCAGCGGGGGACAGGGGAGCTCCTACAATGAGCAGTTCTTC
TRBD1 | many | TRBJ2-7 | TRBV20-1 | CSASVWGAQGWTYEQYF | TGCAGTGCTAGTGTATGGGGTGCACAGGGGTGGACCTACGAGCAGTACTTC
TRBD1 | many | TRBJ1-3 | TRBV20-1 | CSAATGPGNTIYF | TGCAGTGCTGCGACAGGGCCCGGAAACACCATATATTTT
TRBD1 | few | TRBJ2-7 | TRBV4-3 | CASSQETGGSYEQYF | TGCGCCAGCAGCCAAGAGACAGGGGGGTCCTACGAGCAGTACTTC
- | few | TRBJ2-7 | TRBV11-2 | CASGTTPYSYEQYF | TGTGCCAGCGGAACTACACCCTACTCCTACGAGCAGTACTTC
- | many | TRBJ1-2 | TRBV19 | CASREDQANYGYTF | TGTGCCAGTCGCGAGGATCAGGCAAACTATGGCTACACCTTC
- | few | TRBJ1-5 | TRBV7-2 | CASSLDSGNQPQHF | TGTGCCAGCAGCTTAGACAGCGGCAATCAGCCCCAGCATTTT
- | many | TRBJ1-2 | TRBV7-2 | CASSLKAGEYGYTF | TGTGCCAGCAGCTTAAAGGCAGGGGAGTATGGCTACACCTTC
- | many | TRBJ1-1 | TRBV12-5 | CASGQSDLPAEAFF | TGTGCTAGTGGCCAGTCAGATCTCCCCGCTGAAGCTTTCTTT
- | many | TRBJ2-5 | TRBV5-6 | CASSLEEGETQYF | TGTGCCAGCAGCTTGGAAGAGGGAGAGACCCAGTACTTC
- | many | TRBJ1-6 | TRBV7-6 | CASSLDPVQGSYNSPLHF | TGTGCCAGCAGCTTAGATCCCGTACAGGGTTCCTATAATTCACCCCTCCACTTT
- | - | TRBJ1-6 | TRBV6-2/TRBV6-3 | CASSSKGERSPLHF | TGTGCCAGCAGTTCGAAGGGGGAGCGTTCACCCCTCCACTTT
- | many | TRBJ1-2 | TRBV18 | CASSPMALGEGDGYTF | TGTGCCAGCTCACCAATGGCTTTAGGCGAGGGGGATGGCTACACCTTC
TRBD1 | many | TRBJ2-3 | TRBV5-1 | CASSLGQGLVTDTQYF | TGCGCCAGCAGCTTGGGACAGGGTCTGGTGACAGATACGCAGTATTTT
- | - | TRBJ2-2 | TRBV21-1 | CASSKGARTSGGPTGELFF | TGTGCCAGCAGCAAGGGCGCTCGGACTAGCGGGGGGCCCACCGGGGAGCTGTTTTTT
TRBD1 | few | TRBJ2-2 | TRBV5-1 | CASSLAPDRGHGGELFF | TGCGCCAGCAGCTTGGCCCCAGACAGGGGGCATGGCGGGGAGCTGTTTTTT
TRBD1 | - | TRBJ2-7 | TRBV7-9 | CATGDSSYEQYF | TGTGCCACAGGGGACAGCAGCTACGAGCAGTACTTC
- | many | TRBJ2-4 | TRBV29-1 | CSVEEAPNIQYF | TGCAGCGTTGAAGAAGCCCCAAACATTCAGTACTTC
- | - | TRBJ1-4 | TRBV28 | CASSPDSSNEKLFF | TGTGCCAGCAGTCCGGACAGCTCTAATGAAAAACTGTTTTTT
- | few | TRBJ2-3 | TRBV12-3/TRBV12-4 | CASSLLETDTQYF | TGTGCCAGCAGTTTACTGGAGACAGATACGCAGTATTTT
TRBD1 | few | TRBJ1-2 | TRBV11-2 | CASSRDSYGYTF | TGTGCCAGCAGCCGGGACAGCTATGGCTACACCTTC
- | many | TRBJ2-5 | TRBV6-2/TRBV6-3 | CASSYNPTGYQETQYF | TGTGCCAGCAGTTACAACCCGACAGGCTACCAAGAGACCCAGTACTTC
- | many | TRBJ2-1 | TRBV12-3/TRBV12-4 | CASSGTRAHNEQFF | TGTGCCAGCAGTGGGACGAGGGCCCACAATGAGCAGTTCTTC
- | many | TRBJ2-2 | TRBV7-2 | CASSLGRQQNTGELFF | TGTGCCAGCAGCTTAGGGCGTCAGCAGAACACCGGGGAGCTGTTTTTT
- | - | TRBJ2-1 | TRBV7-2 | CASSLPTRGEQFF | TGTGCCAGCAGCTTACCAACCAGGGGTGAGCAGTTCTTC
- | few | TRBJ1-1 | TRBV7-8 | CVSRLNTEAFF | TGTGTCAGCAGATTGAACACTGAAGCTTTCTTT
TRBD1 | - | TRBJ1-3 | TRBV12-3/TRBV12-4 | CASSLDRGPGNTIYF | TGTGCCAGCAGTTTGGACAGGGGGCCCGGAAACACCATATATTTT
- | many | TRBJ1-2 | TRBV3-1 | CASSQASNYGYTF | TGTGCCAGCAGCCAAGCGTCTAACTATGGCTACACCTTC
- | - | TRBJ1-5 | TRBV6-2/TRBV6-3 | CASSYSSGSQPQHF | TGTGCCAGCAGTTACTCTTCGGGGAGCCAGCCCCAGCATTTT
TRBD1 | - | TRBJ1-1 | TRBV5-1 | CASSPGQGRNPRLNTEAFF | TGCGCCAGCAGCCCGGGACAGGGAAGGAACCCAAGGCTGAACACTGAAGCTTTCTTT
- | few | TRBJ2-2 | TRBV2 | CASATGLLGELFF | TGTGCCAGCGCAACCGGGCTGCTCGGGGAGCTGTTTTTT